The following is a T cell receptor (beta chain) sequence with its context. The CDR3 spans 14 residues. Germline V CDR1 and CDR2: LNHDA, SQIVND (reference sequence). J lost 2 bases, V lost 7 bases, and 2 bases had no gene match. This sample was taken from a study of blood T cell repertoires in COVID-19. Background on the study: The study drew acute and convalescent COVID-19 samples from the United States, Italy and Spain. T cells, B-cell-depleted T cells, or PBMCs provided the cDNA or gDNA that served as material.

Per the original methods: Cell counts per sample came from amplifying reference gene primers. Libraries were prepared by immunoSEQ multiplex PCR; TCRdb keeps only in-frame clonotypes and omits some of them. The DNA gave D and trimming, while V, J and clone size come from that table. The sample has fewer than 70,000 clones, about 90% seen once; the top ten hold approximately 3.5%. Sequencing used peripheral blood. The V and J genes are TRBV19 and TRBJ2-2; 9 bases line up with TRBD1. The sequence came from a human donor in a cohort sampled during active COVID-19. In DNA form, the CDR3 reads TGTGCCAGTACGGGACAGGGCAACACCGGGGAGCTGTTTTTT. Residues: CASTGQGNTGELFF.